A selection of T cell receptor beta chains follows, all from one sample in a study of STAT3 mutations in large granular lymphocyte leukemia. Libraries were prepared by immunoSEQ multiplex PCR; TCRdb keeps only in-frame clonotypes and omits some of them. The sample has some 2,500 clones, 49% seen once; the top ten hold approximately 55%. The sequencing input was peripheral blood mononuclear cells. These TCRs come from a man between 60 and 75 years old with T-cell large granular lymphocyte leukemia. Some clones in this sample may be carry-over from other donors' samples. The CDR3 runs from the conserved cysteine through the conserved F or W. Fields, in order: V gene, CDR3 length, clone size, J gene, D gene, CDR3 DNA, CDR3 protein. A D gene is named only where the DNA matches it firmly. Clone size appears in some rows only: once, few, many, or a class for an expanded clone.

v_gene: TRBV30; len: 11; abundance: .; j_gene: TRBJ2-7; d_gene: .; CDR3nt: TGTGCCTGGAGTGTGAAGGGCGAGCAGTACTTC; CDR3aa: CAWSVKGEQYF
v_gene: TRBV18; len: 15; abundance: .; j_gene: TRBJ1-2; d_gene: .; CDR3nt: TGTGCCAGCTCACCACCAGGAGATAGGGTAAACGGCTACACCTTC; CDR3aa: CASSPPGDRVNGYTF
v_gene: TRBV27; len: 12; abundance: few; j_gene: TRBJ1-2; d_gene: .; CDR3nt: TGTGCCAGCAGTCCCTTAGGCTATGGCTACACCTTC; CDR3aa: CASSPLGYGYTF
v_gene: TRBV5-1; len: 15; abundance: .; j_gene: TRBJ2-7; d_gene: .; CDR3nt: TGCGCCAGCAGCTTGGGGTGGGCCGGAAGCTACGAGCAGTACTTC; CDR3aa: CASSLGWAGSYEQYF
v_gene: TRBV18; len: 15; abundance: few; j_gene: TRBJ2-5; d_gene: .; CDR3nt: TGTGCCAGCTCACGAAGTGGGGCAGGCCAAGAGACCCAGTACTTC; CDR3aa: CASSRSGAGQETQYF
v_gene: TRBV30; len: 15; abundance: .; j_gene: TRBJ2-3; d_gene: .; CDR3nt: TGTGCCTGGAGGAGCTCCCAGGGTTACACAGATACGCAGTATTTT; CDR3aa: CAWRSSQGYTDTQYF
v_gene: TRBV20-1; len: 10; abundance: .; j_gene: TRBJ1-1; d_gene: .; CDR3nt: TGCAGTGCGAGGCAGCGCGAAGCTTTCTTT; CDR3aa: CSARQREAFF
v_gene: TRBV18; len: 16; abundance: .; j_gene: TRBJ2-7; d_gene: .; CDR3nt: TGTGCCAGCTCACCACCCCCTCACAGGGCCTCCTACGAGCAGTACTTC; CDR3aa: CASSPPPHRASYEQYF
v_gene: TRBV5-1; len: 14; abundance: .; j_gene: TRBJ2-1; d_gene: .; CDR3nt: TGCGCCAGCAGCTTGGAAATTGCGTACAATGAGCAGTTCTTC; CDR3aa: CASSLEIAYNEQFF
v_gene: TRBV7-9; len: 14; abundance: .; j_gene: TRBJ2-7; d_gene: .; CDR3nt: TGTGCCAGCAGCTTGGGGGACGGTTCCTACGAGCAGTACTTC; CDR3aa: CASSLGDGSYEQYF
v_gene: TRBV2; len: 16; abundance: .; j_gene: TRBJ2-7; d_gene: .; CDR3nt: TGTGCCATTAGGGTTGGTAGAATCAAAAGCTCCTACGAGCAGTACTTC; CDR3aa: CAIRVGRIKSSYEQYF
v_gene: TRBV7-9; len: 12; abundance: .; j_gene: TRBJ1-1; d_gene: .; CDR3nt: TGTGCCAGCAGCCCCGGATCGGCTGAAGCTTTCTTT; CDR3aa: CASSPGSAEAFF
v_gene: TRBV20-1; len: 10; abundance: .; j_gene: TRBJ2-7; d_gene: .; CDR3nt: TGCAGTGCTCTGGTCTACGAGCAGTACTTC; CDR3aa: CSALVYEQYF
v_gene: TRBV18; len: 16; abundance: .; j_gene: TRBJ1-6; d_gene: .; CDR3nt: TGTGCCAGCTCACCAGTGGCCGGACAAAGGAATTCACCCCTCCACTTT; CDR3aa: CASSPVAGQRNSPLHF
v_gene: TRBV7-9; len: 13; abundance: .; j_gene: TRBJ2-7; d_gene: .; CDR3nt: TGTGCCAGCAGCTTCTCAGGGGGGTACGAGCAGTACTTC; CDR3aa: CASSFSGGYEQYF
v_gene: TRBV5-8; len: 15; abundance: .; j_gene: TRBJ2-1; d_gene: .; CDR3nt: TGTGCCAGCAGCTTGCTCCAGGCCTACGTCAATGAGCAGTTCTTC; CDR3aa: CASSLLQAYVNEQFF
v_gene: TRBV30; len: 15; abundance: .; j_gene: TRBJ1-5; d_gene: TRBD1; CDR3nt: TGTGCCTGGAGCAGGGGGCCCGGTAGCAATCAGCCCCAGCATTTT; CDR3aa: CAWSRGPGSNQPQHF
v_gene: TRBV18; len: 13; abundance: .; j_gene: TRBJ2-1; d_gene: .; CDR3nt: TGTGCCAGCTCGTCAAGTGGGGGTAATGAGCAGTTCTTC; CDR3aa: CASSSSGGNEQFF
v_gene: TRBV7-9; len: 14; abundance: .; j_gene: TRBJ2-7; d_gene: .; CDR3nt: TGTGCCAGCAGCTTAGTTCAGGACTCCTACGAGCAGTACTTC; CDR3aa: CASSLVQDSYEQYF
v_gene: TRBV30; len: 15; abundance: .; j_gene: TRBJ1-1; d_gene: .; CDR3nt: TGTGCCTGGAGCCCGGGACATCTACGGGACACTGAAGCTTTCTTT; CDR3aa: CAWSPGHLRDTEAFF
v_gene: TRBV4-3; len: 13; abundance: few; j_gene: TRBJ1-1; d_gene: .; CDR3nt: TGCGCCAGCAGCCAAGAACCGGGGTCGGAAGCTTTCTTT; CDR3aa: CASSQEPGSEAFF
v_gene: TRBV10-3; len: 13; abundance: few; j_gene: TRBJ1-2; d_gene: .; CDR3nt: TGTGCCATCAGTGACAGCTCTAACTATGGCTACACCTTC; CDR3aa: CAISDSSNYGYTF
v_gene: TRBV7-9; len: 15; abundance: few; j_gene: TRBJ1-6; d_gene: .; CDR3nt: TGTGCCAGCAGCTTAGAAGCGGGCAGGGTGGCACCCCTCCACTTT; CDR3aa: CASSLEAGRVAPLHF
v_gene: TRBV18; len: 14; abundance: .; j_gene: TRBJ1-5; d_gene: TRBD1; CDR3nt: TGTGCCAGCTCACCAGTACAGGGGAATCAGCCCCAGCATTTT; CDR3aa: CASSPVQGNQPQHF
v_gene: TRBV18; len: 14; abundance: .; j_gene: TRBJ2-7; d_gene: .; CDR3nt: TGTGCCAGCTCACCACAGGGGACGGTCTACGAGCAGTACTTC; CDR3aa: CASSPQGTVYEQYF
v_gene: TRBV30; len: 12; abundance: .; j_gene: TRBJ2-7; d_gene: .; CDR3nt: TGTGCCTGGAGTCTTGGACTTACCGAGCAGTACTTC; CDR3aa: CAWSLGLTEQYF
v_gene: TRBV18; len: 13; abundance: .; j_gene: TRBJ2-7; d_gene: TRBD1; CDR3nt: TGTGCCAGCTCACCGCCAGGACAGGACGAGCAGTACTTC; CDR3aa: CASSPPGQDEQYF
v_gene: TRBV5-4; len: 15; abundance: .; j_gene: TRBJ2-7; d_gene: .; CDR3nt: TGTGCCAGCAGCTTTCCCAGCCGGGGGACCTACGAGCAGTACTTC; CDR3aa: CASSFPSRGTYEQYF
v_gene: TRBV5-1; len: 15; abundance: few; j_gene: TRBJ2-7; d_gene: TRBD1; CDR3nt: TGCGCCAGCAGAGGGACGGGGACAGGGGGGGGCGAGCAGTACTTC; CDR3aa: CASRGTGTGGGEQYF